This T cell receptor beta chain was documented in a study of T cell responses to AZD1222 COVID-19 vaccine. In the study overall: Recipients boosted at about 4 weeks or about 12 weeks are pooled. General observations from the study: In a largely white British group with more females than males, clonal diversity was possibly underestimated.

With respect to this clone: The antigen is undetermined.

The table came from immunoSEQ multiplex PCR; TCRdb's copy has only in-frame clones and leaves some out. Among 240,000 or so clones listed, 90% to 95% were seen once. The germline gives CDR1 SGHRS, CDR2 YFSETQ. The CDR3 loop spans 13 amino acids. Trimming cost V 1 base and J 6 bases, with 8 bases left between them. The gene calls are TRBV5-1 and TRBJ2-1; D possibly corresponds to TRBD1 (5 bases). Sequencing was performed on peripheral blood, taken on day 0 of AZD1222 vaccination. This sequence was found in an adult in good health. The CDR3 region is CASSLSQGNEQFF. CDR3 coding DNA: TGCGCCAGCAGCTTGAGTCAGGGCAATGAGCAGTTCTTC.